The present T cell receptor (beta chain) was sequenced within a study of blood T cell repertoires in COVID-19. The wider study: The United States, Italy and Spain were the sources of the acute and convalescent COVID-19 samples. PBMCs, B-cell-depleted T cells, or T cells provided the cDNA or gDNA that made up the material.

TCRdb's table, derived via immunoSEQ multiplex PCR, lists solely in-frame clones and lacks some. The sample has some 200,000 clones; more than 65% are singletons. Trimming took 3 bases from V and 2 from J, leaving 16 bases between them. CDR1 and CDR2 from the germline V gene are LNHDA and SQIVND (reference sequence). The CDR3 is 16 residues long. The sequenced material came from peripheral blood. V gene TRBV19 combines with J gene TRBJ1-1; D possibly corresponds to TRBD1 (6 bases). The source of this sequence is a woman in her thirties or forties who had recovered from COVID-19. As DNA, the CDR3 is TGTGCCAGTAGTATCTTTAGGGGAGGGACAAACACTGAAGCTTTCTTT. Translated, it gives CASSIFRGGTNTEAFF.